This passage covers 16 T cell receptor beta chains from one sample sequenced in a study of CD8 T cells in ankylosing spondylitis. TCRdb reprocessed the 5' RACE reads with MiXCR, giving one entry per CDR3 protein. Found here are a few hundred thousand distinct CDR3 sequences, under 25% of them singletons; the top ten hold about 4%. Sequenced sample: blood, either unsorted or a sorted T cell fraction (not recorded which). The receptors stem from a female donor with ankylosing spondylitis or in good health (not recorded which).

This clonotype has ten or more counts. The chain couples TRBV20-1 to TRBJ2-1; 8 bases are a match to TRBD2. CDR1 and CDR2 (germline): DFQATT, SNEGSKA (reference sequence). This CDR3 is 15 amino acids long. Trimming took 5 bases from V and 2 from J; bases not matched to a gene: 8. The CDR3 coding sequence is TGCAGTGCTGAAGGGACTAGTTCGCCCTACAATGAGCAGTTCTTC. Amino acids: CSAEGTSSPYNEQFF.

The chain's CDR3 is CASSFGGGNEQFF. CDR3 nucleotide sequence: TGTGCCAGCAGTTTCGGGGGGGGCAATGAGCAGTTCTTC. The V gene is TRBV12-3 or TRBV12-4, the J gene TRBJ2-1; 8 nucleotides align to TRBD2. V lost 3 bases to trimming and J lost 6 bases; unmatched junction nucleotides: 1. The CDR3 has 13 amino acids.

The chain combines TRBV5-1 with TRBJ2-1, with TRBD2 matching over 9 bases. This CDR3 spans 15 amino acids. V shed 0 bases, J shed 4 bases, and the junction held 2 bases outside the gene matches. In germline, CDR1 is SGHRS, CDR2 YFSETQ. The CDR3 bases are TGCGCCAGCAGCTTGGGCAGCGGGAGGTACAATGAGCAGTTCTTC. Protein sequence: CASSLGSGRYNEQFF.

V and J are TRBV7-2 and TRBJ2-7, with 7 bases aligning to TRBD1. The germline V gene has CDR1 SGHTA and CDR2 FQGNSA. CDR3 length: 14 residues. The ends lost 1 base at V and 7 bases at J; junction bases unmatched: 7. As DNA, the CDR3 is TGTGCCAGCAGCTTAGGACAGGGCTTTGAAGAGCAGTACTTC. It yields the protein CASSLGQGFEEQYF.

This sequence joins TRBV28 and TRBJ2-5, with TRBD1 matching over 7 bases. This CDR3 contains 16 residues. Germline loops: CDR1 MDHEN, CDR2 SYDVKM. V lost 4 bases, J lost 7 bases, and 15 bases stayed unmatched. This CDR3 is CASSSFSRQGQWTQYF. As DNA, the CDR3 is TGTGCCAGCAGTTCCTTCTCCCGACAGGGCCAATGGACCCAGTACTTC.

The chain joins TRBV6-1 to TRBJ2-7; the D gene is possibly TRBD2 (6 bases). This CDR3 has 14 amino acids. Per the germline V gene, CDR1 is MNHNS and CDR2 is SASEGT. V was cut by 6 bases and J by 4 bases, with 16 bases left in between. CDR3 coding DNA: TGTGCCAGCAGACCCGGACTACTTCTTTACGAGCAGTACTTC. Amino acid sequence: CASRPGLLLYEQYF.

The rearrangement uses TRBV18 and TRBJ2-1, with TRBD1 identical over 7 bases. CDR3 length equals 15 residues. V dropped 3 bases and J dropped 2; count of bases not matched to a gene: 4. Germline V gene sequence: CDR1 KGHSH, CDR2 LQKENI. CDR3 nucleotide sequence: TGTGCCAGCTCACCCCGGGGACAGACCTACAATGAGCAGTTCTTC. It specifies CASSPRGQTYNEQFF.

A word on this clonotype: A read error is possible here, since a much larger clone lies one base away. V gene TRBV12-3 or TRBV12-4 combines with J gene TRBJ2-7, with 7 bases lining up with TRBD2. The CDR3 sequence is 13 residues long. The CDR3 DNA is TGTGCCAGAAGTTTTACTAGCGACTACGAGCAGTACTTC. Translation: CARSFTSDYEQYF.

The rearrangement uses TRBV24-1 and TRBJ2-1; D is unclear. The germline V and J ends were trimmed by 3 bases and 5 bases, with 4 bases remaining between them. Per germline, CDR1 KGHDR and CDR2 SFDVKD. The CDR3 is 12 residues long. The CDR3: CATSDQHNEQFF. The DNA of the CDR3 is TGTGCCACCAGTGATCAGCACAATGAGCAGTTCTTC.

The table lists this clonotype with a few counts. The chain combines TRBV6-2 or TRBV6-3 with TRBJ2-1, with 8 nucleotides matching TRBD2. Per the germline V gene, CDR1 is MNHEY and CDR2 is SVGEGT. The J segment lost 10 bases and the V segment lost 5 bases, leaving 4 bases of the junction unmatched. This CDR3 is 12 amino acids long. The CDR3 sequence is CASSVPGGEQFF. CDR3 bases: TGTGCCAGCAGTGTTCCGGGGGGGGAGCAGTTCTTC.

This clonotype was detected a few times. The genes are TRBV6-2 or TRBV6-3 and TRBJ2-2, with 9 nucleotides matching TRBD1. The CDR3 contains 15 residues. Per germline, CDR1 MNHEY and CDR2 SVGEGT. Germline trimming cut 5 bases from V and 4 bases from J; bases unmatched to any gene: 5. This CDR3 is CASSRQGVVTGELFF. The DNA of the CDR3 is TGTGCCAGCAGTCGACAGGGGGTGGTCACCGGGGAGCTGTTTTTT.

This chain connects TRBV12-3 or TRBV12-4 to TRBJ2-2; unclear D gene. The CDR3 extends over 12 amino acids. Trimming shortened V by 2 bases and J by 7 bases, and 5 bases separated the two germline ends. In nucleotides, the CDR3 is TGTGCCAGCAGTTTAAGAGTCGGGGAGCTGTTTTTT. It is translated as CASSLRVGELFF.

The chain is built from TRBV14 and TRBJ2-2, with a tentative D call TRBD2 (5 bases). Per germline, CDR1 SGHDN and CDR2 FVKESK. The CDR3 is made up of 14 amino acids. V lost 0 bases and J lost 7, with 9 bases in between. The CDR3, as DNA: TGTGCCAGCAGCCAAGATCTGGGGAGCGGGGAGCTGTTTTTT. This translates into CASSQDLGSGELFF.

This clonotype was found many times. This chain links TRBV12-3 or TRBV12-4 with TRBJ1-2; the D is unclear. The V end was cut by 2 bases, the J end by 8 bases, with 15 bases between. The length of the CDR3 is 14 residues. CDR3 in DNA: TGTGCCAGCAGTTTACTTACGAGCCTAGAAGGCTACACCTTC. Protein product: CASSLLTSLEGYTF.

In its sample, this clonotype was seen many times. The chain carries TRBV20-1 and TRBJ2-1; D is uncertain. The germline CDR1 and CDR2 sequences are DFQATT and SNEGSKA (reference sequence). The CDR3 has 12 amino acids. V was trimmed by 4 bases and J by 6 bases, leaving 10 bases between them. CDR3 in amino acids: CSANSGFNEQFF. In DNA form, the CDR3 reads TGCAGTGCTAATAGTGGTTTCAATGAGCAGTTCTTC.

This clonotype was seen more than once but under ten times. The junction and the germline gene differ at one end; a read error may be behind it. V and J are TRBV20-1 and TRBJ2-1, with D maybe TRBD2 (6 bases). This CDR3 region has 16 residues. Per the germline V gene, CDR1 is DFQATT and CDR2 is SNEGSKA (reference sequence). Here the CDR3 DNA reads TGCAGTGCTAGAACAGCGGAGGGGAGCTCCTACAATGAGCGGTTCTTC. Translated, it gives CSARTAEGSSYNERFF.